Presented here are 7 T cell receptor beta chains from one specimen sequenced in a study of cytomegalovirus exposure and HLA in healthy donors. The primer mix had 60 Vbeta and 13 Jbeta primers. The data were produced by immunoSEQ multiplex PCR, yet TCRdb's version contains in-frame clones alone and is incomplete. The table has 75,000 to 90,000 clones, 65% to 80% seen once. The source material was PBMCs. These receptors were obtained from a woman aged 40 to 55 in good health and CMV-seropositive.

This clone occurred a few times. V is TRBV19 and J is TRBJ1-1; 11 bases are shared with TRBD1. The CDR3 length is 15 residues. Germline V gene data show CDR1 as LNHDA and CDR2 as SQIVND (reference sequence). Unmatched junction bases numbered 8, after V lost 7 bases and J lost 4 bases. CDR3 bases: TGTGCCAGTAACTATAGGGGGACAGGGGGCACTGAAGCTTTCTTT. Translating gives CASNYRGTGGTEAFF.

The chain joins TRBV4-1 to TRBJ2-7; 7 bases agree with TRBD2. V was pared by 3 bases and J by 3 bases, with 8 bases of the junction left unmatched. The CDR3 spans 15 residues. Per the germline V gene, CDR1 is MGHRA and CDR2 is YSYEKL. The CDR3 here is CASSQRDYPDYEQYF. CDR3 in DNA: TGCGCCAGCAGCCAGAGGGACTATCCTGACTACGAGCAGTACTTC.

The rearrangement links TRBV6-1 to TRBJ2-7; D perhaps matches TRBD1 (6 bases). The V gene's germline CDR1 is MNHNS and CDR2 SASEGT. This CDR3 is built from 16 residues. Trimming left V 2 bases short and J 3 bases short, with 17 bases between. CDR3 region: CASSETLQGLGYEQYF. The CDR3 DNA reads as TGTGCCAGCAGTGAAACCCTACAGGGCCTGGGCTACGAGCAGTACTTC.

The chain joins TRBV18 to TRBJ1-1; 7 bases are shared with TRBD1. The CDR3 has 13 amino acids. CDR1 and CDR2 from the germline V gene are KGHSH and LQKENI. J lost 3 bases, V lost 7 bases, and 5 bases had no gene match. Here the CDR3 reads CASLQGQDTEAFF. The DNA of the CDR3 is TGTGCCAGCTTACAGGGGCAGGACACTGAAGCTTTCTTT.

With regard to this clone: At one end, the junction sequence differs from germline, possibly due to a read error. The chain employs TRBV5-6 and TRBJ1-2, with 7 bases fitting TRBD1. The CDR3 has 14 amino acids. Germline CDR1 reads SGHDT; CDR2 reads YYEEEE. The CDR3 spells CASSLLAGGGGYPF. The CDR3 bases are TGTGCCAGCAGCTTGTTGGCAGGGGGTGGTGGCTACCCCTTC.

The CDR3 here is CASWRTTERAFF. The CDR3 nucleotides are TGTGCCAGCTGGAGGACGACGGAGAGAGCTTTCTTT. This chain connects TRBV6-5 to TRBJ1-1; D call uncertain. The length of the CDR3 is 12 residues. Germline CDR1 MNHEY, CDR2 SVGAGI. V was trimmed by 8 bases and J by 10 bases, leaving 17 bases between them.

The chain uses TRBV7-2 and TRBJ2-1; TRBD2 aligns across 13 bases. The CDR3 runs to 16 residues. V lost 5 bases to trimming and J lost 7 bases; unmatched junction nucleotides: 8. Germline CDR1 and CDR2: SGHTA and FQGNSA. CDR3 residues: CASSAQRTSGGNEQFF. DNA of the CDR3: TGTGCCAGCAGCGCCCAACGGACTAGCGGGGGAAATGAGCAGTTCTTC.